This record concerns one T cell receptor beta chain sequence. Its antigen has not been determined. Qualities for individual bases were not recorded, and no much larger clone is one base off. This sample was taken from a study of blood T cell repertoires in COVID-19 (TCRdb year 2020). At the level of the whole study: Samples covering the acute and convalescent phases of COVID-19 were provided by collaborators in the United States, Italy and Spain. The prospective study material was composed of cDNA or gDNA derived from T cells, B-cell-depleted T cells, or PBMCs. Subjects who had been exposed to COVID-19, were actively infected with it, or had recovered from it provided the deeply sampled blood TCRbeta repertoires that made up the dataset. The repertoires were released in a freely available public database meant as a resource for research on the immune response to SARS-CoV-2. Samples came from the ongoing ImmuneRACE study (first 160 participants) plus 1,254 subjects from 6 global collaborators. Nearly every sample came with metadata listing a de-identified subject ID, COVID-19 status, age in years and sex. Where HLA class I and class II types were available, the types were taken from metadata supplied by the sample provider, not from assay-based typing. Overall study results and their limits: How much clinical and demographic metadata was included differed by source and by participant, and the metadata was provided uncurated.

The immunoSEQ Assay, a bias-controlled multiplex PCR, was used to amplify TCRbeta CDR3 regions from genomic DNA. Per the authors' processing: The number of nucleated cells in each sample was estimated from the amplification of reference gene primers within the assay. To quantify the absolute abundance of each unique TCRbeta CDR3 rearrangement, sequence reads were collapsed and filtered. For each sample, productive Simpson clonality was calculated by taking the square root of Simpson's diversity index across productive rearrangements. TCRdb took over this immuneACCESS table, retaining in-frame rearrangements with V and J assigned. Such tables are incomplete; in checked studies, under half of the missing clones stem from an unresolved V gene, and the remainder is unexplained. V and J calls plus clone size are reproduced from that table; the DNA served to infer D and trimming. Across this sample there are approximately 190,000 clones, with 80% to 90% seen only once. The top ten constitute about an eighth of the sample.

Collaborating institutions collected whole blood in K2EDTA tubes following their own protocols. For TCRbeta analysis, collaborator samples were shipped as frozen whole blood, as isolated PBMCs, or as DNA extracted from either sample type. There are 13 amino acids in the CDR3, from cysteine to phenylalanine inclusive. Of all the DNA, just the CDR3 is kept, 39 bases in frame from base 1. Relative to germline, V is missing 1 base and J is missing 16 bases, with 7 bases of the junction outside any gene match. The germline V gene sets CDR1 to MDHEN and CDR2 to SYDVKM. The chain joins TRBV28 to TRBJ2-2, and TRBD1 matches 9 of the central bases. This clonotype was obtained from a man under 40 with active or convalescent COVID-19. The material sequenced was peripheral blood. For the CDR3, the sequence is CASSLLGQGGRFF. In nucleotides, the sequence is TGTGCCAGCAGTTTATTGGGACAGGGAGGTCGGTTTTTT.